What follows are 24 T cell receptor beta chains derived from one specimen sequenced in a study of blood T cell repertoires in COVID-19. Sequenced by immunoSEQ multiplex PCR; TCRdb stores in-frame clones only, minus some. The data show about 170,000 clones, around four fifths seen once. The sequenced sample was peripheral blood. Every receptor here comes from a woman in her 70s with COVID-19, enrolled during active disease.

This chain links TRBV6-5 with TRBJ2-1, with a tentative D call TRBD1 (6 bases). CDR3 length equals 15 residues. Trimming stripped 6 bases from V and 6 bases from J, with 18 bases between. Germline V gives CDR1 MNHEY, CDR2 SVGAGI. CDR3 DNA: TGTGCCAGCAGACCGGACAGTTTTGCGCGCAATGAGCAGTTCTTC. The encoded protein is CASRPDSFARNEQFF.

The chain combines TRBV29-1 with TRBJ1-2; 8 nucleotides match TRBD1. J gave up 8 bases and V 6 bases, and 8 bases lay outside the gene matches. Germline V gene lookup returns CDR1 SQVTM and CDR2 ANQGSEA. CDR3 length equals 12 residues. This CDR3 is CSVIGQGGGYTF. The CDR3 DNA reads as TGCAGCGTCATAGGACAGGGCGGAGGCTACACCTTC.

CDR3 amino acids: CAWSATRDEQYF. CDR3 coding DNA: TGTGCCTGGAGTGCGACTCGCGACGAGCAGTACTTC. The chain uses TRBV30 and TRBJ2-7; D gene unclear. Trimming cost V 1 base and J 5 bases, with 9 bases left between them. CDR1 and CDR2 from the germline V gene are GTSNPN and SVGIG (reference sequence). The CDR3 runs 12 residues.

Here the CDR3 reads CASSAGSRPGEQYF. Here the CDR3 DNA reads TGTGCCAGCAGCGCCGGGAGCCGTCCTGGCGAGCAGTACTTC. The chain couples TRBV5-5 to TRBJ2-7; tentatively, D is TRBD2 (6 bases). The germline gives CDR1 SGHKS, CDR2 YYEKEE (reference sequence). The CDR3 sequence is 14 residues long. Trimming removed 4 bases from V and 6 bases from J, with 17 bases in between.

The chain recombines TRBV20-1 with TRBJ1-2; no definite D call. Trimming removed 5 bases from V and 8 bases from J, with 12 bases in between. In germline, CDR1 is DFQATT, CDR2 SNEGSKA (reference sequence). This CDR3 is built from 11 residues. CDR3 DNA sequence: TGCAGTGCTTACCCCGAGTGGGGCTACACCTTC. Amino acids: CSAYPEWGYTF.

The rearrangement joins TRBV3-1 (or the pseudogene TRBV3-2) to TRBJ1-4; D not certain. Per the germline V gene, CDR1 is LGHDT and CDR2 is YNNKEL (reference sequence). The ends were cut back, 0 bases at V and 10 bases at J, with 6 bases in the middle. This CDR3 region has 12 residues. The DNA for the CDR3 is TGTGCCAGCAGCCAAGATAGTGGAAAACTGTTTTTT. The encoded protein is CASSQDSGKLFF.

The genes are TRBV9 and TRBJ1-5, with D hard to call. Trimming shortened V by 3 bases and J by 7 bases, and 14 bases separated the two germline ends. The germline V gene has CDR1 SGDLS and CDR2 YYNGEE. The CDR3 contains 14 residues. The CDR3 sequence: CASSASSEFQPQHF. CDR3 nucleotide sequence: TGTGCCAGCAGCGCGTCATCGGAGTTCCAGCCCCAGCATTTT.

V is TRBV28 and J is TRBJ1-1; 7 positions agree with TRBD1. This CDR3 has 15 amino acids. Germline V gives CDR1 MDHEN, CDR2 SYDVKM. The V gene end was trimmed by 5 bases and the J gene end by 4 bases; junction bases not matched to a gene: 10. CDR3 coding DNA: TGTGCCAGCAGTCCCGCGACAGGGACTGGCACTGAAGCTTTCTTT. It translates to CASSPATGTGTEAFF.

The chain carries TRBV7-2 and TRBJ2-2; TRBD2 agrees at 13 bases. CDR1 is SGHTA, CDR2 FQGNSA, per germline. The CDR3 has 16 amino acids. Germline trimming cut 6 bases from V and 5 bases from J; bases unmatched to any gene: 6. The DNA for the CDR3 is TGTGCCAGCAGATTGGGACTAGCGGGACTAACCGGGGAGCTGTTTTTT. Protein: CASRLGLAGLTGELFF.

The chain has TRBV5-4 and TRBJ1-1; TRBD1 matches 8 bases. The germline gives CDR1 SGHNT, CDR2 YYREEE (reference sequence). This CDR3 contains 13 residues. The junction had 4 bases not matched to a gene; V was cut back by 3 bases and J by 6 bases. CDR3: CASSYQGAPEAFF. CDR3 nucleotide sequence: TGTGCCAGCAGCTACCAGGGGGCCCCTGAAGCTTTCTTT. Complete variable domain (other parts from reference TRBV5-4 and TRBJ1-1): ETGVTQSPTHLIKTRGQQVTLRCSSQSGHNTVSWYQQALGQGPQFIFQYYREEENGRGNFPPRFSGLQFPNYSSELNVNALELDDSALYLCASSYQGAPEAFFGQGTRLTVV.

The chain links TRBV18 to TRBJ2-1; perhaps TRBD2 as D (6 bases). Germline CDR1 KGHSH, CDR2 LQKENI. This CDR3 has 14 amino acids. Trimming took off 2 bases at V and 3 bases at J, with 8 bases between the two ends. CDR3 bases: TGTGCCAGCTCACCATCTAGCGTCTACAATGAGCAGTTCTTC. It yields the protein CASSPSSVYNEQFF.

CDR3: CASSTGGTGELFF. Written as DNA, the CDR3 is TGCGCCAGCAGCACCGGGGGGACCGGGGAGCTGTTTTTT. This chain connects TRBV5-1 to TRBJ2-2; 7 nucleotides line up with TRBD2. This CDR3 contains 13 residues. Germline V lookup: CDR1 SGHRS, CDR2 YFSETQ. Losses at the gene ends were 4 bases for V and 5 bases for J; bases not matched to a gene: 2.

The chain is built from TRBV2 and TRBJ2-1; D is uncertain. With 5 bases removed from V and 0 bases from J, the gap between germline ends came to 14 bases. CDR1 is SNHLY, CDR2 FYNNEI, per germline. The CDR3 contains 16 residues. The CDR3 bases are TGTGCCAGCAGTCTTCGACTGGCCAGCTCCTACAATGAGCAGTTCTTC. Translating gives CASSLRLASSYNEQFF.

CDR3 DNA sequence: TGTGCCAGTAGTAAAGAGGACGGAGGCAATAGCAATCAGCCCCAGCATTTT. As protein: CASSKEDGGNSNQPQHF. The rearrangement joins TRBV19 to TRBJ1-5; D unresolved. V was pared by 4 bases and J by 0 bases, with 16 bases between. This CDR3 contains 17 residues. Germline CDR1 reads LNHDA; CDR2 reads SQIVND (reference sequence).

This clone has more than one count but fewer than ten. The CDR3: CASIPRGSNQPQHF. DNA of the CDR3: TGTGCCAGCATTCCGCGGGGTAGCAATCAGCCCCAGCATTTT. The chain employs TRBV28 and TRBJ1-5, with D unresolved. Germline values: CDR1 MDHEN, CDR2 SYDVKM. This CDR3 comprises 14 residues. The V gene lost 7 bases and the J gene lost 0 bases, with 10 bases spanning the gap.

The chain couples TRBV2 to TRBJ1-2; tentatively, D is TRBD1 (6 bases). The length of the CDR3 is 12 residues. CDR1 and CDR2 from the germline V gene are SNHLY and FYNNEI. The germline V and J ends were trimmed by 5 bases and 7 bases, with 11 bases remaining between them. The CDR3 is CASSFYRVGYTF. In nucleotides, the CDR3 is TGTGCCAGCAGTTTCTACAGGGTTGGCTACACCTTC.

The gene calls are TRBV24-1 and TRBJ2-2; the D gene is possibly TRBD2 (6 bases). The CDR3 spans 13 residues. V was cut by 8 bases and J by 7 bases, with 13 bases left in between. Germline CDR1 is KGHDR and CDR2 is SFDVKD. This CDR3 reads CATTQGGGGELFF. The CDR3 DNA sequence: TGTGCCACCACGCAGGGAGGCGGCGGGGAGCTGTTTTTT.

The rearrangement uses TRBV18 and TRBJ2-7; 9 nucleotides agree with TRBD1. The CDR3 consists of 13 residues. The germline V gene has CDR1 KGHSH and CDR2 LQKENI. The V segment lost 0 bases and the J segment 6 bases; nucleotides outside the gene matches: 0. This CDR3 reads CASSPPTGGEQYF. The CDR3 region has the DNA TGTGCCAGCTCACCACCGACAGGGGGCGAGCAGTACTTC.

The rearrangement joins TRBV6-4 to TRBJ2-2; weak D call: TRBD2 (6 bases). The germline gives CDR1 MRHNA, CDR2 SNTAGT. The CDR3 extends over 14 amino acids. V lost 6 bases and J 1 base, leaving 9 bases between the germline ends. The CDR3 here is CASRPGLNTGELFF. CDR3 coding DNA: TGTGCCAGCAGACCGGGACTGAACACCGGGGAGCTGTTTTTT.

The chain has TRBV27 and TRBJ2-1; a possible D gene is TRBD2 (5 bases). CDR1 and CDR2 from the germline V gene are MNHEY and SMNVEV (reference sequence). Trimming pared 5 bases from V and 9 bases from J, leaving 17 bases between. The CDR3 has 14 residues. The CDR3 here is CASSLANWRPEQFF. The CDR3 coding sequence is TGTGCCAGCAGTCTAGCAAATTGGAGACCTGAGCAGTTCTTC.

This sequence joins TRBV9 and TRBJ1-1, with D perhaps TRBD1 (6 bases). V lost 3 bases, J lost 5 bases, and 11 bases lay in between. The CDR3 is 13 amino acids. CDR1 SGDLS and CDR2 YYNGEE come from the germline V gene. The chain's CDR3 is CASSAYTGTEAFF. For the CDR3, the DNA is TGTGCCAGCAGCGCCTACACAGGGACTGAAGCTTTCTTT.

J is TRBJ2-5 and V is TRBV5-1; no clear D. There are 13 residues in the CDR3. The V end was cut by 2 bases, the J end by 1 base, with 6 bases between. Germline CDR1 and CDR2: SGHRS and YFSETQ. DNA for the CDR3: TGCGCCAGCAGCTTACAGCCCCAAGAGACCCAGTACTTC. It specifies CASSLQPQETQYF.

This clone was seen just once. V is TRBV18 and J is TRBJ1-1; D ambiguous. Trimming shortened V by 0 bases and J by 3 bases, and 11 bases separated the two germline ends. CDR3 length: 15 amino acids. Germline V gives CDR1 KGHSH, CDR2 LQKENI. This CDR3 reads CASSPPAGRDTEAFF. CDR3 DNA: TGTGCCAGCTCACCACCAGCAGGCCGCGACACTGAAGCTTTCTTT. The full variable domain, in which reference TRBV18 and TRBJ1-1 provide the parts outside the CDR3, is NAGVMQNPRHLVRRRGQEARLRCSPMKGHSHVYWYRQLPEEGLKFMVYLQKENIIDESGMPKERFSAEFPKEGPSILRIQQVVRGDSAAYFCASSPPAGRDTEAFFGQGTRLTVV.

The J gene is TRBJ1-2, the V gene TRBV9, with D possibly matching TRBD1 (6 bases). CDR1 and CDR2 (germline): SGDLS, YYNGEE. The CDR3 spans 13 residues. V lost 3 bases and J lost 2, with 8 bases in between. The CDR3 bases are TGTGCCAGCAGCGCTCAGGGGAACTATGGCTACACCTTC. Translation gives CASSAQGNYGYTF. Filled out from reference TRBV9 and TRBJ1-2, the complete variable domain reads DSGVTQTPKHLITATGQRVTLRCSPRSGDLSVYWYQQSLDQGLQFLIQYYNGEERAKGNILERFSAQQFPDLHSELNLSSLELGDSALYFCASSAQGNYGYTFGSGTRLTVV.